This passage covers 27 T cell receptor beta chains from one sample sequenced in a study of shared clonotypes between healthy human individuals. Sequenced by immunoSEQ multiplex PCR; TCRdb stores in-frame clones only, minus some. The sample yields some 2,500,000 clones, approximately 93% seen once. Sequencing used naive CD4+ T cells from PBMCs. Subset of the sample: CD45RA+ positively selected. These receptors were taken from a man younger than 35 in good health. Some clones in this sample may be carry-over from other donors' samples.

As for this clone: Additional DNA sequences in this sample encode the identical CDR3. The chain employs TRBV11-2 and TRBJ2-5; D is ambiguous. The V gene's germline CDR1 is SGHAT and CDR2 FQNNGV. With 3 bases removed from V and 4 bases from J, the gap between germline ends came to 9 bases. The CDR3 is 13 amino acids. CDR3 sequence: CASSLRVGETQYF. The CDR3 nucleotides are TGTGCCAGCAGCTTGCGAGTGGGAGAGACCCAGTACTTC.

The chain combines TRBV6-4 with TRBJ2-1; 11 bases map to TRBD2. The ends lost 5 bases at V and 6 bases at J; junction bases unmatched: 9. This CDR3 region has 16 residues. Germline V gives CDR1 MRHNA, CDR2 SNTAGT. The CDR3 is CASSQARTSGRNEQFF. CDR3 coding DNA: TGTGCCAGCAGTCAGGCCCGGACTAGCGGGCGCAATGAGCAGTTCTTC.

As to this clone: The same CDR3 is also encoded by other DNA sequences in this sample. The J gene is TRBJ2-7, the V gene TRBV5-1; D may be TRBD2 (5 bases). This CDR3 is built from 14 residues. The germline V gene has CDR1 SGHRS and CDR2 YFSETQ. V lost 2 bases and J lost 0, with 9 bases in between. CDR3 DNA: TGCGCCAGCAGCTTAGGCGGGCTCTCCTACGAGCAGTACTTC. This codes for CASSLGGLSYEQYF. The complete variable domain, with remaining parts taken from reference TRBV5-1 and TRBJ2-7, reads KAGVTQTPRYLIKTRGQQVTLSCSPISGHRSVSWYQQTPGQGLQFLFEYFSETQRNKGNFPGRFSGRQFSNSRSEMNVSTLELGDSALYLCASSLGGLSYEQYFGPGTRLTVT.

The genes are TRBV6-5 and TRBJ2-7; TRBD1 matches 8 bases. The germline gives CDR1 MNHEY, CDR2 SVGAGI. This CDR3 is built from 15 residues. J was trimmed by 0 bases and V by 4 bases; bases with no gene match: 5. The DNA for the CDR3 is TGTGCCAGCAGTTCGTACAGGGGGAGCTCCTACGAGCAGTACTTC. Its protein is CASSSYRGSSYEQYF.

The chain is built from TRBV10-3 and TRBJ1-2; D gene uncertain. Trimming left V 4 bases short and J 4 bases short, with 25 bases between. The germline V gene encodes CDR1 ENHRY and CDR2 SYGVKD. The CDR3 is made up of 18 amino acids. The DNA of the CDR3 is TGTGCCATCAGTGGCCCGGGCGAACGGAGGGCTGGTACCTATGGCTACACCTTC. Translation: CAISGPGERRAGTYGYTF.

The rearrangement links TRBV20-1 to TRBJ1-2, with D perhaps matching TRBD1 (5 bases). The CDR3 is 11 residues long. Germline V gene sequence: CDR1 DFQATT, CDR2 SNEGSKA (reference sequence). Trimming pared 5 bases from V and 8 bases from J, leaving 12 bases between. The CDR3 sequence is CSAAGTNGYTF. In DNA, the CDR3 is TGCAGTGCTGCAGGGACTAACGGCTACACCTTC.

This sequence joins TRBV18 and TRBJ2-2; no definite D call. V was clipped by 2 bases and J by 2 bases, with 9 bases between them. The CDR3 runs to 15 residues. Germline assignment: CDR1 KGHSH and CDR2 LQKENI. As DNA, the CDR3 is TGTGCCAGCTCACCAATCGACATCAACACCGGGGAGCTGTTTTTT. Amino acids: CASSPIDINTGELFF.

V usage is TRBV9 and J usage is TRBJ1-5, with TRBD1 as a possible D gene (5 bases). CDR1 and CDR2 from the germline V gene are SGDLS and YYNGEE. The germline V and J ends were trimmed by 3 bases and 12 bases, with 22 bases remaining between them. This CDR3 comprises 15 residues. The CDR3 region is CASSAGAVALESQHF. CDR3 in DNA: TGTGCCAGCAGCGCTGGGGCGGTCGCCCTAGAGAGCCAGCATTTT.

J is TRBJ2-4 and V is TRBV28, with D perhaps TRBD1 or TRBD2 (5 bases each). The CDR3 consists of 15 residues. The ends were cut back, 5 bases at V and 1 base at J, with 12 bases in the middle. CDR1 MDHEN and CDR2 SYDVKM come from the germline V gene. The CDR3, as DNA: TGTGCCAGCAGTCCAGGCTGGGGGGCCAAAAACATTCAGTACTTC. It specifies CASSPGWGAKNIQYF.

This rearrangement joins TRBV7-8 to TRBJ2-1; possible D gene TRBD1, 6 bases. Germline V gives CDR1 SGHVS, CDR2 FQNEAQ. V lost 7 bases, J lost 0 bases, and 13 bases lay in between. CDR3 length: 15 amino acids. The chain's CDR3 is CASIKQGFSYNEQFF. The CDR3 region has the DNA TGTGCCAGCATAAAACAGGGATTCTCCTACAATGAGCAGTTCTTC. Using reference TRBV7-8 and TRBJ2-1 for the parts outside the CDR3, the full variable domain is GAGVSQSPRYKVAKRGQDVALRCDPISGHVSLFWYQQALGQGPEFLTYFQNEAQLDKSGLPSDRFFAERPEGSVSTLKIQRTQQEDSAVYLCASIKQGFSYNEQFFGPGTRLTVL.

The chain recombines TRBV2 with TRBJ2-2; 7 bases are a match to TRBD2. The germline V gene encodes CDR1 SNHLY and CDR2 FYNNEI. CDR3 length equals 16 residues. Trimming removed 3 bases from V and 5 bases from J; junction bases left unmatched: 9. CDR3 nucleotide sequence: TGTGCCAGCAGTGAGACGATGCAGGGAGGGACCGGGGAGCTGTTTTTT. Encoded protein: CASSETMQGGTGELFF.

Points on this clone: The sample carries other DNA sequences with the same CDR3. V and J are TRBV6-6 and TRBJ2-4; no reliable D call. From germline, CDR1 is MNHNY and CDR2 SVGAGI (reference sequence). V lost 5 bases to trimming and J lost 0 bases, with 5 bases between them. CDR3 length: 13 amino acids. CDR3 bases: TGTGCCAGCAGTGGGTTAGCCAAAAACATTCAGTACTTC. As protein: CASSGLAKNIQYF.

Concerning this clone: Other DNA sequences in this specimen translate into the identical CDR3. The chain combines TRBV2 with TRBJ2-1; D gene unclear. This CDR3 is 12 amino acids long. The ends were cut back, 1 base at V and 6 bases at J, with 4 bases in the middle. CDR1 SNHLY and CDR2 FYNNEI come from the germline V gene. Here the CDR3 reads CASSEGANEQFF. The CDR3 DNA follows: TGTGCCAGCAGTGAAGGTGCCAATGAGCAGTTCTTC.

The gene calls are TRBV19 and TRBJ1-2, with 12 nucleotides matching TRBD1. With 4 bases clipped from V and 7 bases from J, the junction kept 13 bases outside the gene matches. In germline, CDR1 is LNHDA, CDR2 SQIVND (reference sequence). The CDR3 sequence is 17 residues long. The DNA of the CDR3 is TGTGCCAGTAGTACCCTCTACCCGGGACAGGGGGCGACTGGCTACACCTTC. This sequence encodes CASSTLYPGQGATGYTF. Looking up the rest from reference TRBV19 and TRBJ1-2 gives the full variable domain: DGGITQSPKYLFRKEGQNVTLSCEQNLNHDAMYWYRQDPGQGLRLIYYSQIVNDFQKGDIAEGYSVSREKKESFPLTVTSAQKNPTAFYLCASSTLYPGQGATGYTFGSGTRLTVV.

The sample holds one count of this clone. The J gene is TRBJ2-7, the V gene TRBV5-5; 8 bases match TRBD1. The CDR3 length is 16 residues. Germline V gene sequence: CDR1 SGHKS, CDR2 YYEKEE (reference sequence). The junction had 8 bases not matched to a gene; V was cut back by 0 bases and J by 3 bases. Here the CDR3 DNA reads TGTGCCAGCAGCTTGGTTATTGCGACAGGGGACTACGAGCAGTACTTC. Translated, it gives CASSLVIATGDYEQYF.

The rearrangement joins TRBV5-8 to TRBJ2-3; 8 bases fit TRBD1. V gave up 2 bases and J gave up 3 bases; unmatched junction bases: 5. The CDR3 is made up of 15 amino acids. Germline CDR1 is SGHTS and CDR2 is YDEGEE. The CDR3 DNA follows: TGTGCCAGCAGCTTTTCGGACAGGGCGACAGATACGCAGTATTTT. Its protein product is CASSFSDRATDTQYF.

This rearrangement joins TRBV2 to TRBJ2-5; D remains ambiguous. The V and J ends lost 8 bases and 1 base respectively, with 8 bases between them. Germline CDR1 SNHLY, CDR2 FYNNEI. This CDR3 region has 12 residues. This CDR3 reads CASGRSQETQYF. The CDR3 DNA sequence: TGTGCCAGCGGTCGCAGCCAAGAGACCCAGTACTTC.

The chain links TRBV27 to TRBJ2-3, with 11 bases that match TRBD1. From germline, CDR1 is MNHEY and CDR2 SMNVEV (reference sequence). The V gene end was trimmed by 2 bases and the J gene end by 4 bases; junction bases not matched to a gene: 2. The CDR3 loop spans 15 amino acids. The DNA of the CDR3 is TGTGCCAGCAGTTTACGGGGACAGGGGGCAGATACGCAGTATTTT. Protein product: CASSLRGQGADTQYF.

The chain couples TRBV10-2 to TRBJ1-3, with 7 bases fitting TRBD1. Trimming removed 3 bases from V and 4 bases from J; junction bases left unmatched: 6. This CDR3 has 15 residues. Per germline, CDR1 WSHSY and CDR2 SAAADI. The DNA for the CDR3 is TGCGCCAGCAGTGACCTCGGGACAGTCGGAAACACCATATATTTT. It encodes CASSDLGTVGNTIYF.

J is TRBJ2-7 and V is TRBV5-1, with a possible D match to TRBD1 (6 bases). Trimming pared 4 bases from V and 4 bases from J, leaving 18 bases between. The CDR3 has 15 amino acids. The germline V gene encodes CDR1 SGHRS and CDR2 YFSETQ. This chain's CDR3 is CASSAGQLRGYEQYF. The CDR3 DNA reads TGCGCCAGCAGCGCCGGACAGCTCCGCGGGTACGAGCAGTACTTC.

Comments on this clone: The same CDR3 is also encoded by other DNA sequences in this sample. The V and J genes are TRBV7-2 and TRBJ2-3; D is unclear. V was cut by 5 bases and J by 3 bases, with 9 bases left in between. This CDR3 region has 13 residues. In germline, CDR1 is SGHTA, CDR2 FQGNSA. CDR3 in DNA: TGTGCCAGCAGCCCCCGAGTTACAGATACGCAGTATTTT. The encoded protein is CASSPRVTDTQYF.

The genes are TRBV19 and TRBJ2-7, with D possibly TRBD2 on 7 matching bases. Trimming removed 5 bases from V and 2 bases from J, with 25 bases in between. This CDR3 has 18 amino acids. The germline V gene has CDR1 LNHDA and CDR2 SQIVND (reference sequence). The CDR3: CASSPGGITGTTTYEQYF. The DNA of the CDR3 is TGTGCCAGTAGTCCCGGGGGGATTACAGGGACCACCACCTACGAGCAGTACTTC. Together with reference TRBV19 and TRBJ2-7, the CDR3 gives the full variable domain: DGGITQSPKYLFRKEGQNVTLSCEQNLNHDAMYWYRQDPGQGLRLIYYSQIVNDFQKGDIAEGYSVSREKKESFPLTVTSAQKNPTAFYLCASSPGGITGTTTYEQYFGPGTRLTVT.

V and J are TRBV6-1 and TRBJ1-5, with a tentative D call TRBD1 (5 bases). The CDR3 is 15 residues long. Trimming removed 3 bases at V and 0 bases at J, with 9 bases between. CDR1 MNHNS and CDR2 SASEGT come from the germline V gene. The CDR3 loop is CASSERTFSNQPQHF. The CDR3 nucleotides read TGTGCCAGCAGTGAGAGGACATTTAGCAATCAGCCCCAGCATTTT.

This clone turned up a few times. Other DNA sequences in the same sample also yield this CDR3. V is TRBV7-9 and J is TRBJ1-5, with D possibly TRBD1 on 5 matching bases. CDR1 is SEHNR, CDR2 FQNEAQ, per germline (reference sequence). The CDR3 is made up of 15 amino acids. The V end lost 5 bases, the J end lost 0 bases, and 11 bases lay between the germline ends. The CDR3 reads CASSLGGYSNQPQHF. Written as DNA, the CDR3 is TGTGCCAGCAGCCTCGGGGGGTATAGCAATCAGCCCCAGCATTTT.

The rearrangement joins TRBV19 to TRBJ2-1, with TRBD2 matching 10 bases. Germline V gives CDR1 LNHDA, CDR2 SQIVND (reference sequence). V lost 5 bases and J lost 6; bases outside the gene matches: 13. This CDR3 spans 17 amino acids. The CDR3 is CASSPLRAGGPGNEQFF. As DNA, the CDR3 is TGTGCCAGTAGTCCTCTTCGAGCGGGAGGGCCTGGCAATGAGCAGTTCTTC.

This sequence joins TRBV5-5 and TRBJ2-5; TRBD1 matches at 10 bases. The CDR3 is made up of 14 amino acids. The V gene end was trimmed by 4 bases and the J gene end by 4 bases; junction bases not matched to a gene: 4. The germline V gene encodes CDR1 SGHKS and CDR2 YYEKEE (reference sequence). CDR3 residues: CASSRDRGGETQYF. Here the CDR3 DNA reads TGTGCCAGCAGCAGGGACAGGGGTGGAGAGACCCAGTACTTC.

The V and J genes are TRBV2 and TRBJ2-1; D perhaps matches TRBD2 (5 bases). The germline V gene encodes CDR1 SNHLY and CDR2 FYNNEI. The CDR3 runs to 11 residues. This chain's CDR3 is CASRTPGEQFF. The DNA for the CDR3 is TGTGCTTCAAGGACTCCGGGGGAGCAGTTCTTC.